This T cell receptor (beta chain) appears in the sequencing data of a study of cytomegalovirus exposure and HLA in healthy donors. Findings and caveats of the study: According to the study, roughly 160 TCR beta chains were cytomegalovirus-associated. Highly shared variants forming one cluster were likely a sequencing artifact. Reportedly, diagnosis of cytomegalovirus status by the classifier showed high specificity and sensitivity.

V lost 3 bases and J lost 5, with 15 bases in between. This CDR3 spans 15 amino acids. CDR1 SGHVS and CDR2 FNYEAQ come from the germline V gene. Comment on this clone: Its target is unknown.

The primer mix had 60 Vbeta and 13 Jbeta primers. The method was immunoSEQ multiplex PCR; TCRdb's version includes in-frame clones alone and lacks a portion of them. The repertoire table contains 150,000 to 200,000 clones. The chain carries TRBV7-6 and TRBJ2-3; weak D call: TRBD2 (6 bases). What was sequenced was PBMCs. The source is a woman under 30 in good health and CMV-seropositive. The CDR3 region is CASSFRAGQEDTQYF. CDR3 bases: TGTGCCAGCAGCTTTCGGGCGGGGCAAGAAGATACGCAGTATTTT.